Listed here is a single TCR beta chain. The sample is drawn from a study of blood T cell repertoires in COVID-19. At the level of the study: Whether acute or convalescent, the COVID-19 samples came from the United States, Italy and Spain. T cells, B-cell-depleted T cells, or PBMCs supplied cDNA or gDNA.

Some clones are missing from TCRdb's copy, which holds only in-frame ones; the method was immunoSEQ multiplex PCR. The data contain 30,000 to 40,000 clones, approximately 83% of them singletons. Germline CDR1 and CDR2: SEHNR and FQNEAQ (reference sequence). V lost 1 base and J lost 6; bases outside the gene matches: 3. This CDR3 region has 14 residues. The chain uses TRBV7-9 and TRBJ2-1; 7 nucleotides line up with TRBD2. The sequence came from a woman in her sixties with active COVID-19. Sequences were obtained from peripheral blood. The CDR3 sequence is CASSLGGGGNEQFF. The CDR3 coding sequence is TGTGCCAGCAGCTTAGGGGGCGGGGGCAATGAGCAGTTCTTC.